These 5 T cell receptor beta chains originate from one sample sequenced in a study of T cell clonality in common variable immunodeficiency. TCRdb's table, derived via immunoSEQ multiplex PCR, lists solely in-frame clones and lacks some. The sample has under 45,000 clones, none seen only once; the top ten hold about 3.6%. The sequencing input was peripheral blood mononuclear cells. The source is a person between 18 and 70 years old in good health.

This clone was observed a handful of times. The read comes to an end 3 residues before the CDR3 does, leaving the germline J gene to fill in the end. This sequence joins TRBV7-9 and TRBJ1-1; 8 bases fit TRBD1. Germline values: CDR1 SEHNR, CDR2 FQNEAQ (reference sequence). J lost 6 bases, V lost 5 bases, and 11 bases had no gene match. CDR3 length: 15 amino acids. CDR3 bases read: TGTGCCAGCAGCCCCTATGGGGACAGGTCCTCTGAA. Amino acids: CASSPYGDRSSE. The whole CDR3 reads CASSPYGDRSSEAFF.

This clone came up a few times. Read data end 3 residues before the CDR3 end; the end is taken from the germline J gene. This chain connects TRBV18 to TRBJ1-2; 7 bases are shared with TRBD1. This CDR3 is 16 amino acids long. From germline, CDR1 is KGHSH and CDR2 LQKENI. The CDR3 bases that were read are TGTGCCAGCTCACCATCGACAGGGCTAGGGTCCTACGAC. Amino acid sequence: CASSPSTGLGSYD. The complete CDR3 protein is CASSPSTGLGSYDYTF. Full variable domain (remainder filled in from reference TRBV18 and TRBJ1-2): NAGVMQNPRHLVRRRGQEARLRCSPMKGHSHVYWYRQLPEEGLKFMVYLQKENIIDESGMPKERFSAEFPKEGPSILRIQQVVRGDSAAYFCASSPSTGLGSYDYTFGSGTRLTVV.

This clone was counted many times. The read finishes 3 residues shy of the CDR3 end, and the germline J gene is used to complete it. The chain combines TRBV30 with TRBJ1-3; maybe TRBD1 (6 bases). The CDR3 sequence is 14 residues long. V was shortened by 3 bases and J by 2 bases, with 11 bases between the two germline ends. Germline V gene sequence: CDR1 GTSNPN, CDR2 SVGIG (reference sequence). CDR3 DNA (partial): TGTGCCTGGAGGTACAGGGTAACTGGAAACACC. Protein: CAWRYRVTGNT. The CDR3, in full, reads CAWRYRVTGNTIYF.

As regards this clone: The read ends 3 residues before the CDR3 terminus; that terminus is restored from the germline J gene. The chain employs TRBV20-1 and TRBJ2-7, with D unresolved. The CDR3 is 11 amino acids. Trimming cost V 6 bases and J 2 bases, with 8 bases left between them. Germline V CDR1 and CDR2: DFQATT, SNEGSKA (reference sequence). The covered CDR3 bases are TGCAGTGCCAGTATTGCCTACGAG. Its protein product is CSASIAYE. The complete CDR3 protein is CSASIAYEQYF.

Many counts were recorded for this clone. The read terminates 3 residues before the CDR3 end, so the remaining end is supplied by the germline J gene. The rearrangement uses TRBV13 and TRBJ1-6; 8 nucleotides line up with TRBD1. The V and J ends lost 5 bases and 0 bases, in that order; junction bases with no gene match: 6. CDR1 is PRHDT, CDR2 FYEKMQ, per germline (reference sequence). The CDR3 has 17 amino acids. The chain's CDR3 is CASSHGQGSSYNSPLHF. The covered CDR3 bases are TGTGCCAGCAGCCATGGACAGGGAAGCTCCTATAATTCACCC.